This is a list of T cell receptor beta chains from one sample in a study of T cell responses to AZD1222 COVID-19 vaccine. Here immunoSEQ multiplex PCR was the method, and the copy in TCRdb shows in-frame clones only, minus some. This table has approximately 90,000 clones, about 90% appearing once. The sample in question was peripheral blood, obtained on day 0 of AZD1222 vaccination. The receptors were sampled from an adult in good health. The CDR3 runs from the conserved cysteine through the conserved F or W. D genes are given only for firm matches. For some rows the clone size is stated as once, few or many, or as a class when expanded; others skip it.

TRBJ1-6,-,-,TRBV5-6,TGTGCCAGCAGCTTGCCAGCCAATTCACCCCTCCACTTT,CASSLPANSPLHF
TRBJ1-5,-,-,TRBV7-2,TGTGCCAGCAGCTTACAGGACCGTCAGCCCCAGCATTTT,CASSLQDRQPQHF
TRBJ2-1,TRBD2,-,TRBV6-1,TGTGCCAGCAGTGAAGCTAGCGGGGGGGCCAATGAGCAGTTCTTC,CASSEASGGANEQFF
TRBJ1-1,-,once,TRBV12-5,TGTGCTAGTGGTTTGGTATTGGGCAGTGAGGGCACTGAAGCTTTCTTT,CASGLVLGSEGTEAFF
TRBJ2-7,-,-,TRBV6-7,TGTGCCAGCAGTTACGTGAGGGACCGGGGGGAGCAGTACTTC,CASSYVRDRGEQYF
TRBJ1-2,-,-,TRBV28,TGTGCCAGCAGTTTAGAAGTGGGCGGCTTAATGGGGGGCTACACCTTC,CASSLEVGGLMGGYTF
TRBJ2-7,-,-,TRBV27,TGTGCCAGCAGTGGAAGCTACGAGCAGTACTTC,CASSGSYEQYF
TRBJ1-5,-,-,TRBV18,TGTGCCAGCTCACCGAGACGGTATAGCAATCAGCCCCAGCATTTT,CASSPRRYSNQPQHF
TRBJ1-1,-,-,TRBV5-1,TGCGCCAGCAGCTTCCCGGACACTGAAGCTTTCTTT,CASSFPDTEAFF
TRBJ1-2,-,-,TRBV5-1,TGCGCCAGCAGGGTTTGGGCAGGGACCCAATATGGCTACACCTTC,CASRVWAGTQYGYTF
TRBJ2-5,-,-,TRBV7-3,TGTGCCAGCAGCTTATCCGGGGGCCCGTATGAGACCCAGTACTTC,CASSLSGGPYETQYF
TRBJ2-3,-,-,TRBV7-6,TGTGCCAGCAGCTTACCGGGCGCAGTCACAGATACGCAGTATTTT,CASSLPGAVTDTQYF
TRBJ2-7,TRBD1,-,TRBV7-2,TGTGCCAGCAGACCGAGACAGGGTTGGTACGAGCAGTACTTC,CASRPRQGWYEQYF
TRBJ1-1,-,few,TRBV18,TGTGCCAGCTCACCGGGGGAGACTGAAGCTTTCTTT,CASSPGETEAFF
TRBJ1-3,-,-,TRBV2,TGTGCCAGCAGTGAATTTACTGCCTCTGGAAACACCATATATTTT,CASSEFTASGNTIYF
TRBJ2-1,TRBD2,-,TRBV7-2,TGTGCCAGCACCCGTAGCGGGGGGGCCTACAATGAGCAGTTCTTC,CASTRSGGAYNEQFF
TRBJ1-2,-,few,TRBV7-2,TGTGCCAGCAGCTTAGAGCGGGGACTCTATGGCTACACCTTC,CASSLERGLYGYTF
TRBJ1-2,-,-,TRBV10-1,TGCGCCAGCAGTGAAGGGACAAACTATGGCTACACCTTC,CASSEGTNYGYTF
TRBJ2-5,TRBD2,-,TRBV5-1,TGCGCCAGCAGCCCAGGCGGCCTAGCGGGAGTTTTGGAGACCCAGTACTTC,CASSPGGLAGVLETQYF
TRBJ2-2,TRBD2,-,TRBV10-3,TGTGCCATCAGTGTTGAGCGGCTAGCGGGAGTTAGAAGCACCGGGGAGCTGTTTTTT,CAISVERLAGVRSTGELFF
TRBJ1-5,-,-,TRBV29-1,TGCAGCGTTGTTTTGGCAGCCGCTAGCAATCAGCCCCAGCATTTT,CSVVLAAASNQPQHF
TRBJ1-1,-,-,TRBV18,TGTGCCAGCTCACCCCCTGGACAGTGGGGGACTGAAGCTTTCTTT,CASSPPGQWGTEAFF
TRBJ2-7,TRBD2,few,TRBV19,TGTGCCAGTAGTATCGGGGGGTACCCACTTCGGGAGCAGTACTTC,CASSIGGYPLREQYF
TRBJ2-3,TRBD1,-,TRBV19,TGTGCCAGTACTCCCAGGGGGCAAGAAGATACGCAGTATTTT,CASTPRGQEDTQYF
TRBJ2-1,-,-,TRBV5-1,TGCGCCAGCAGCTTGCGGACCGATGAGCAGTTCTTC,CASSLRTDEQFF
TRBJ2-3,-,-,TRBV2,TGTGCCAGCAGTCGATCGGGACACCTCACAGATACGCAGTATTTT,CASSRSGHLTDTQYF
TRBJ2-3,TRBD2,-,TRBV19,TGTGCCAGTACCCCTGGACTAGCGGAGTTCACAGATACGCAGTATTTT,CASTPGLAEFTDTQYF
TRBJ1-5,-,once,TRBV10-3,TGTGCCATCCGAGGCAGGGACAATCAGCCCCAGCATTTT,CAIRGRDNQPQHF
TRBJ1-2,-,-,TRBV28,TGTGCCAGCAGTTTCGGATCCGCAGGGATTAACTATGGCTACACCTTC,CASSFGSAGINYGYTF
TRBJ2-1,-,-,TRBV9,TGTGCCAGCAGCGTAGTGGGGGGGCCGAGGAATGAGCAGTTCTTC,CASSVVGGPRNEQFF
TRBJ2-7,TRBD1,once,TRBV4-3,TGCGCCAGCAGCCAAGAAGAGGGGGCCTCCTACGAGCAGTACTTC,CASSQEEGASYEQYF
TRBJ1-2,-,-,TRBV6-5,TGTGCCAGCACCCGGACAGTCTATGGCTACACCTTC,CASTRTVYGYTF
TRBJ1-1,TRBD1,-,TRBV6-2/TRBV6-3,TGTGCCAGCAGCCGCGCGCGTAACTTCAGGGGGCCTGAAGCTTTCTTT,CASSRARNFRGPEAFF
TRBJ2-7,TRBD1,-,TRBV28,TGTGCCAGCCGACAGGGCTCCTACGAGCAGTACTTC,CASRQGSYEQYF
TRBJ1-1,-,-,TRBV5-1,TGCGCCAGCAGCTTGATGGGATATGAGACTGAAGCTTTCTTT,CASSLMGYETEAFF
TRBJ1-1,-,once,TRBV3-1/TRBV3-2,TGTGCCAGCAGCCAAGAGCGGGGGCGTGAAGCTTTCTTT,CASSQERGREAFF
TRBJ1-5,TRBD1,-,TRBV5-1,TGCGCCAGCAGCCTTGGGACAGGGGGTGACGGAGAGCCCCAGCATTTT,CASSLGTGGDGEPQHF
TRBJ2-1,TRBD2,-,TRBV7-2,TGTGCCAGCAGCTTACGGGCTAGCGGGGGCGCAGATGAGCAGTTCTTC,CASSLRASGGADEQFF
TRBJ1-2,TRBD1,once,TRBV5-6,TGTGCCAGCAGCACTCGGAGGACAGGGCGTCGCTACACCTTC,CASSTRRTGRRYTF
TRBJ1-4,-,-,TRBV19,TGTGCCAGTAGTATAGTAGAAGGCCAGGAGATTTTT,CASSIVEGQEIF
TRBJ2-5,-,-,TRBV19,TGTGCCAGTAGTCCCCCGGGGTATGAGACCCAGTACTTC,CASSPPGYETQYF
TRBJ1-1,-,-,TRBV6-5,TGTGCCAGCAAAAGGGACGAGAACACTGAAGCTTTCTTT,CASKRDENTEAFF
TRBJ1-2,TRBD1,-,TRBV7-9,TGTGCCAGCAGCCCCCGGGACAGGGCCTATGGCTACACCTTC,CASSPRDRAYGYTF
TRBJ2-5,TRBD2,-,TRBV3-1/TRBV3-2,TGTGCCAGCAGCCATACTAGCGGGAGCAGGGAAGAGACCCAGTACTTC,CASSHTSGSREETQYF
TRBJ2-5,TRBD2,once,TRBV5-8,TGTGCCAGCAGCTCCGCAGGCCTAGCGGGGTACCAAGAGACCCAGTACTTC,CASSSAGLAGYQETQYF
TRBJ2-5,TRBD2,-,TRBV19,TGTGCCACCGGGACTAGCGGACAAGAGACCCAGTACTTC,CATGTSGQETQYF
TRBJ1-6,-,-,TRBV12-5,TGTGCTAGTTCCCCCCAGAATTCACCCCTCCACTTT,CASSPQNSPLHF
TRBJ1-5,-,-,TRBV27,TGTGCCAGCAGTCCGGACGGGAATCAGCCCCAGCATTTT,CASSPDGNQPQHF
TRBJ2-7,TRBD2,once,TRBV27,TGTGCCAGCAGTTTATTAAGTCTAGCGGGGGCCTACGAGCAGTACTTC,CASSLLSLAGAYEQYF
TRBJ2-4,TRBD2,-,TRBV19,TGTGCCAGTAGTACAGGGACTAGCGGGGTAGCCAAAAACATTCAGTACTTC,CASSTGTSGVAKNIQYF
TRBJ1-1,TRBD1,-,TRBV10-1,TGCGCCAGCAGAATGGGACAGTATAAGGTGGCTGAAGCTTTCTTT,CASRMGQYKVAEAFF
TRBJ2-7,-,-,TRBV5-1,TGCGCCAGCAGCTTGGGTTGGGGTCAAACCTACGAGCAGTACTTC,CASSLGWGQTYEQYF
TRBJ1-1,TRBD1,once,TRBV6-5,TGTGCCAGCCATCACCGGGACAGGAACACTGAAGCTTTCTTT,CASHHRDRNTEAFF
TRBJ2-6,-,-,TRBV28,TGTGCCAGCAGTACCACAGGGCTCGGGGCCAACGTCCTGACTTTC,CASSTTGLGANVLTF
TRBJ2-1,TRBD2,few,TRBV29-1,TGCAGCGTCGTTAGCGGGGTCTCCTACAATGAGCAGTTCTTC,CSVVSGVSYNEQFF